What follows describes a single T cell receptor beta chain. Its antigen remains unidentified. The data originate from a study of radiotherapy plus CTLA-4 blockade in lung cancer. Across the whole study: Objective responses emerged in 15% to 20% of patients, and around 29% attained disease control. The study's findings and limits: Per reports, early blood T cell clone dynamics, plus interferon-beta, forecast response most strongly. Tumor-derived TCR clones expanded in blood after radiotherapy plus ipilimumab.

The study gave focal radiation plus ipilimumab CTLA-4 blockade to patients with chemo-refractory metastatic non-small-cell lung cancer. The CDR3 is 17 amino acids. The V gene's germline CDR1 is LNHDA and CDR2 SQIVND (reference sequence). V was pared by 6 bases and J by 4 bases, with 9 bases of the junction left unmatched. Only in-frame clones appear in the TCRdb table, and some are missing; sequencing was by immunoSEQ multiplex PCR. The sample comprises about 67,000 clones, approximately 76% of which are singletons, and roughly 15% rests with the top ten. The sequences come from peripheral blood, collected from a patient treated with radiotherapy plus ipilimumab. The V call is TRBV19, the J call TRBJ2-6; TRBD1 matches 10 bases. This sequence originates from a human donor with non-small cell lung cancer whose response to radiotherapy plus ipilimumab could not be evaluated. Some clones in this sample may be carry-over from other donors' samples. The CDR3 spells CASSPGTGVQGANVLTF. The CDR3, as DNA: TGTGCCAGTAGCCCCGGGACAGGGGTGCAAGGGGCCAACGTCCTGACTTTC.